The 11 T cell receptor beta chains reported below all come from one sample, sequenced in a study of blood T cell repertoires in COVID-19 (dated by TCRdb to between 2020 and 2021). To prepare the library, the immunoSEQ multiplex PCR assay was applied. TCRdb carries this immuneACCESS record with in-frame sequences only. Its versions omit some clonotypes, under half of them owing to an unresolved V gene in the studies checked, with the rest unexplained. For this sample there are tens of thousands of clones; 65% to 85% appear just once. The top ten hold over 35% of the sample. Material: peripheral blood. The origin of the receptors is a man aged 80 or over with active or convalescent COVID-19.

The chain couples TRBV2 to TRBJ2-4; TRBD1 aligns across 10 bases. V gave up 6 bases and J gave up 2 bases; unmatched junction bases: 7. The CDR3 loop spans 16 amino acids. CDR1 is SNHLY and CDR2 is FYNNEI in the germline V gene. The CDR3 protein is CASRTWTGGSKNIQYF. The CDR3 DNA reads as TGTGCCAGCAGAACCTGGACAGGGGGGTCCAAAAACATTCAGTACTTC.

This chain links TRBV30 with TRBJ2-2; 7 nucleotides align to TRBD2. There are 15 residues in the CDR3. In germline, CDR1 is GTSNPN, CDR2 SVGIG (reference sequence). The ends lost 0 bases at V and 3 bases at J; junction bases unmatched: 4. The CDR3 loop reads CAWSVGRVDTGELFF. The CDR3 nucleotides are TGTGCCTGGAGTGTAGGGAGGGTAGACACCGGGGAGCTGTTTTTT. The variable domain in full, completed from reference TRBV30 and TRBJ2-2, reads SQTIHQWPATLVQPVGSPLSLECTVEGTSNPNLYWYRQAAGRGLQLLFYSVGIGQISSEVPQNLSASRPQDRQFILSSKKLLLSDSGFYLCAWSVGRVDTGELFFGEGSRLTVL.

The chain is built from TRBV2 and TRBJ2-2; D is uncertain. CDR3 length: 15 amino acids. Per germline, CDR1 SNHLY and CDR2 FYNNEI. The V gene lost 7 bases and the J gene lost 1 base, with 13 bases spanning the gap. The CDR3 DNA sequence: TGTGCCAGCATCAAAAATGGCCAGAACACCGGGGAGCTGTTTTTT. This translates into CASIKNGQNTGELFF.

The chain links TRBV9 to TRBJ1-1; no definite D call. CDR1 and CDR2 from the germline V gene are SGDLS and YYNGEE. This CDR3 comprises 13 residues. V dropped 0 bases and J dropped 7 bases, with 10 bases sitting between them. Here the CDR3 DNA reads TGTGCCAGCAGCGTAGGCGTCACCAATGAAGCTTTCTTT. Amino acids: CASSVGVTNEAFF.

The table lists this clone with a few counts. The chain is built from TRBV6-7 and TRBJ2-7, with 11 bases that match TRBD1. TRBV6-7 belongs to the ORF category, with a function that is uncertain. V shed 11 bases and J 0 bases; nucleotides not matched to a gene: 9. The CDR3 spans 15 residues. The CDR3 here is CAGYHGTGGSYEQYF. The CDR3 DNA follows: TGTGCCGGATACCACGGGACAGGGGGCTCCTACGAGCAGTACTTC.

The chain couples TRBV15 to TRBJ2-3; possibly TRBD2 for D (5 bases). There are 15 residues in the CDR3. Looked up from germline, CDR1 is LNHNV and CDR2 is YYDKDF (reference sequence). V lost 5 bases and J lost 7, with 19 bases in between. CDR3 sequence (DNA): TGTGCCACCAGCGGCATCGGAGGAGTCCAAAATACGCAGTATTTT. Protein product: CATSGIGGVQNTQYF.

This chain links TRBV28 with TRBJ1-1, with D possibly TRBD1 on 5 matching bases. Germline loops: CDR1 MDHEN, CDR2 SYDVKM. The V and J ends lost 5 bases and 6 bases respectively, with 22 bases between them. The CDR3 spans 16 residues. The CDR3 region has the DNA TGTGCCAGCAGTCCCACTGGCAGGGCGGCCGTCCCTGAAGCTTTCTTT. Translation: CASSPTGRAAVPEAFF.

CDR3 amino acids: CATSEPYAGLAGLEQFF. DNA of the CDR3: TGTGCCACCAGTGAGCCATACGCGGGACTAGCGGGACTTGAGCAGTTCTTC. The chain joins TRBV24-1 to TRBJ2-1; 13 bases align to TRBD2. J lost 9 bases, V lost 4 bases, and 11 bases had no gene match. CDR3 size: 17 residues. CDR1 and CDR2 (germline): KGHDR, SFDVKD.

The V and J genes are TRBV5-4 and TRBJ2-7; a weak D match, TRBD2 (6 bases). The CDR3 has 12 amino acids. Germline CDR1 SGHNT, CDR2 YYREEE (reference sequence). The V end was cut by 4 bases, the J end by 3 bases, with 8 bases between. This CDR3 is CASSAGFYEQYF. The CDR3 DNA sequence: TGTGCCAGCAGCGCGGGGTTCTACGAGCAGTACTTC.

The CDR3 loop is CASSLREPSTDTQYF. The CDR3 DNA reads TGTGCCAGCAGCTTACGAGAACCTAGCACAGATACGCAGTATTTT. This chain joins TRBV7-9 and TRBJ2-3; no clear D. This CDR3 has 15 residues. Trimming shortened V by 2 bases and J by 0 bases, and 9 bases separated the two germline ends. CDR1 and CDR2 from the germline V gene are SEHNR and FQNEAQ (reference sequence).

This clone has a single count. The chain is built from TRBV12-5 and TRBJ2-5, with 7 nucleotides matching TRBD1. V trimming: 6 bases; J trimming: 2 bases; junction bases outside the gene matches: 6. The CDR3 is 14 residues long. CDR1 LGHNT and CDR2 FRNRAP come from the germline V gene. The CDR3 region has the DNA TGTGCTAGTGGCCCACCGGACAGGCAAGAGACCCAGTACTTC. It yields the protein CASGPPDRQETQYF.